The following is a T cell receptor (beta chain) sequence with its context. Its specificity is unknown. V was pared by 5 bases and J by 11 bases, with 15 bases between. The CDR3 spans 11 residues. Germline CDR1 DFQATT, CDR2 SNEGSKA (reference sequence). This record belongs to a study of cytomegalovirus exposure and HLA in healthy donors. The primer mix had 60 Vbeta and 13 Jbeta primers. Original data processing: Roughly 80 million unique TCR beta chains, roughly 10 million shared, were counted in a later analysis. The repertoire was sequenced with immunoSEQ multiplex PCR; TCRdb's copy has only in-frame clones and lacks some. V and J calls and clone size are given by that table; D and trimming were obtained from the DNA. The data hold some 99,000 clones, with under 75% observed a single time. Study-wide results and limits: Based on reports, TCR beta sequences accurately predicted HLA-A and HLA-B alleles for most subjects. Compared with the roughly 700-donor mean, an Asian-associated ancestry cluster reportedly had fewer N-insertions, according to a later analysis. Among TCR beta chains, those listed as cytomegalovirus-associated numbered roughly 150.

Sequences were obtained from PBMCs. This sequence originates from a female donor in good health and CMV-seronegative. The V call is TRBV20-1, the J call TRBJ1-1; possibly TRBD1 for D (5 bases). The CDR3 region is CSAGPGDLAFF. The CDR3 DNA is TGCAGTGCTGGCCCGGGGGATTTGGCTTTCTTT.